The table lists the clone carrying this T cell receptor beta chain with many counts. At the time of active disease, bone marrow was collected from every patient. The sample is drawn from a study of read filtering for tumor transcriptome and immune sequencing. On the study more broadly: R-ISS stage counts were roughly eight for I, about 15 for II, 7 for III. TCR-mapped reads were about 4 to 11 million with IR-seq versus roughly 80 to 1,300 with RNA-seq.

Looked up from germline, CDR1 is KGHDR and CDR2 is SFDVKD. Trimming shortened V by 5 bases and J by 8 bases, and 8 bases separated the two germline ends. CDR3 length equals 11 residues. The library was built from roughly 400 ng RNA with molecular barcoded adaptors for alpha/delta and beta/gamma chains. MiXCR, run by TCRdb on the reads, gives a single entry per CDR3 protein. The table lists fewer than 75,000 distinct CDR3 sequences, roughly 19% of them singletons, with approximately 18% in the top ten. The TCR sequence derives from a donor at least 40 years old with multiple myeloma. V is TRBV24-1 and J is TRBJ1-2, with a tentative D call TRBD1 (5 bases). The sequencing sample was made of a population of CD138-negative cells sorted from bone marrow. CDR3 region: CATSAGDGYTF. The DNA of the CDR3 is TGTGCCACCAGTGCGGGGGACGGCTACACCTTC.